The clone carrying this T cell receptor (beta chain) was seen once. The sample is drawn from a study of blood T cell repertoires in COVID-19. As for the study in general: PBMCs, B-cell-depleted T cells, or T cells were the source of the cDNA or gDNA that made up the material.

From germline, CDR1 is GTSNPN and CDR2 SVGIG (reference sequence). V lost 2 bases and J lost 8; bases outside the gene matches: 9. This CDR3 has 14 residues. As originally analysed: Reference gene primer amplification gave nucleated cell count estimates. Method: immunoSEQ multiplex PCR; TCRdb's copy keeps in-frame clones and lacks some. The V and J calls and the clone size are those of that table, but D and trimming were determined from the DNA. Altogether some 670,000 clones are present, about nine tenths being singletons, with the ten largest covering over 0.2%. V gene TRBV30 combines with J gene TRBJ1-2, with 9 bases aligning to TRBD1. The material sequenced was peripheral blood. The receptor's source is a woman aged 18 to 35 with acute or convalescent COVID-19. The CDR3, as DNA: TGTGCCTGGAGTATGACACAGGGGGCGGGAGGCTACACCTTC. Its protein is CAWSMTQGAGGYTF. Using reference TRBV30 and TRBJ1-2 for the parts outside the CDR3, the full variable domain is SQTIHQWPATLVQPVGSPLSLECTVEGTSNPNLYWYRQAAGRGLQLLFYSVGIGQISSEVPQNLSASRPQDRQFILSSKKLLLSDSGFYLCAWSMTQGAGGYTFGSGTRLTVV.